This T cell receptor beta chain appears in the sequencing data of a study of blood T cell repertoires in COVID-19 (TCRdb year 2020). Context from the whole study: Collaborator samples came from the United States, Italy and Spain and covered acute and convalescent phases of COVID-19. Nearly every sample came with metadata listing a de-identified subject ID, COVID-19 status, age in years and sex. The samples were drawn from the first 160 participants of the ongoing ImmuneRACE study and from roughly 1,300 subjects provided by 6 global collaborators. Where available, HLA class I and class II types were obtained from metadata supplied by the sample provider rather than from assay-based typing. Subjects who had been exposed to COVID-19, were actively infected with it, or had recovered from it provided the deeply sampled blood TCRbeta repertoires that made up the dataset. The repertoires were made available in a free public database intended to serve as a resource for research on the immune response to SARS-CoV-2. The material from the prospective study consisted of cDNA or gDNA derived from T cells, B-cell-depleted T cells, or PBMCs. The study at large found these results: The quantity of clinical and demographic metadata differed by source and by participant and was supplied without curation.

TCRbeta CDR3 regions were amplified from genomic DNA by means of the immunoSEQ Assay, a bias-controlled multiplex PCR. The original pipeline was this. The number of nucleated cells in each sample was estimated from the amplification of reference gene primers within the assay. Sequence reads were collapsed and filtered to measure the absolute abundance of every unique TCRbeta CDR3 rearrangement. For each sample, productive Simpson clonality was calculated by taking the square root of Simpson's diversity index across productive rearrangements. Not all clones reach the TCRdb copy of this immuneACCESS table, which keeps in-frame sequences only. Checked studies attribute under half of the gap to unresolved V genes and leave the rest unexplained. V and J calls and clone size follow that table, whereas D and trimming were derived from the DNA. This sample holds 25,000 to 30,000 clones; 75% to 85% were observed only once. The ten largest clones capture around 25% of the sample.

This clone has just one count. The antigen it recognizes is unknown. No base quality values were provided; no much bigger clone lies one nucleotide off. Including cysteine and phenylalanine, the CDR3 has 13 amino acids. The sequence is cut down to CDR3 DNA, 39 bases in frame from base 1. V and J lose 7 bases and 4 bases, and a span of 11 bases separates them. The germline V gene sets CDR1 to KGHSH and CDR2 to LQKENI. Each collaborating institution followed its own protocols to collect whole blood in K2EDTA tubes. Collaborator samples were shipped for TCRbeta analysis as frozen whole blood, isolated PBMCs, or DNA extracted from either sample type.

The rearranged segments are TRBV18 and TRBJ1-5; no D gene is confidently identified. Sample: peripheral blood. The sequence was obtained from a human donor in a cohort sampled during active COVID-19. The DNA is as follows: TGTGCCAGCTTAAATCAGAGGAATCAGCCCCAGCATTTT. It specifies CASLNQRNQPQHF.